The sequence of this T cell receptor beta chain was determined in a study of CD8+ T cells in alopecia areata. This CDR3 spans 15 amino acids. The V gene lost 6 bases and the J gene lost 0 bases, with 15 bases spanning the gap. Germline values: CDR1 SQVTM, CDR2 ANQGSEA. Treatment denoted: oral pan-JAK inhibitor, 5-10 mg twice daily. This clone showed up just a few times. Its antigen is currently unknown. Study outcomes and limitations: Lesional scalp exceeded normal scalp in clonality, especially in alopecia totalis/universalis.

Reverse transcription of extracted RNA yielded cDNA, which provided the sequencing template. The method was immunoSEQ multiplex PCR; TCRdb's version includes in-frame clones alone and lacks a portion of them. The data contain approximately 210,000 clones, around 66% of them singletons. This rearrangement joins TRBV29-1 to TRBJ1-3; a weak D match, TRBD1 (5 bases). The sequence came from a human donor with alopecia areata. This specimen was CD4+ T cells sorted from blood, taken at week 4, from a patient treated with tofacitinib. The CDR3 nucleotides read TGCAGCGTGTTGGATCAGGGCCGCTCTGGAAACACCATATATTTT. Translating gives CSVLDQGRSGNTIYF.